This TCR beta chain was captured in a study of blood T cell repertoires in COVID-19. TCRdb's table, derived via immunoSEQ multiplex PCR, lists solely in-frame clones and lacks some. The sample contains roughly 150,000 clones, about 85% of which appear only once. CDR3 size: 13 residues. With 6 bases removed from V and 0 bases from J, the gap between germline ends came to 6 bases. Germline V CDR1 and CDR2: LNHDA, SQIVND (reference sequence). The chain recombines TRBV19 with TRBJ1-5; no reliable D call. Material for sequencing was peripheral blood. The clonotype comes from a man older than 75 with COVID-19, enrolled during active disease. The CDR3 loop is CASSLNSNQPQHF. CDR3 DNA sequence: TGTGCCAGTAGCCTAAATAGCAATCAGCCCCAGCATTTT. The variable domain in full, with the rest retrieved from reference TRBV19 and TRBJ1-5, is DGGITQSPKYLFRKEGQNVTLSCEQNLNHDAMYWYRQDPGQGLRLIYYSQIVNDFQKGDIAEGYSVSREKKESFPLTVTSAQKNPTAFYLCASSLNSNQPQHFGDGTRLSIL.